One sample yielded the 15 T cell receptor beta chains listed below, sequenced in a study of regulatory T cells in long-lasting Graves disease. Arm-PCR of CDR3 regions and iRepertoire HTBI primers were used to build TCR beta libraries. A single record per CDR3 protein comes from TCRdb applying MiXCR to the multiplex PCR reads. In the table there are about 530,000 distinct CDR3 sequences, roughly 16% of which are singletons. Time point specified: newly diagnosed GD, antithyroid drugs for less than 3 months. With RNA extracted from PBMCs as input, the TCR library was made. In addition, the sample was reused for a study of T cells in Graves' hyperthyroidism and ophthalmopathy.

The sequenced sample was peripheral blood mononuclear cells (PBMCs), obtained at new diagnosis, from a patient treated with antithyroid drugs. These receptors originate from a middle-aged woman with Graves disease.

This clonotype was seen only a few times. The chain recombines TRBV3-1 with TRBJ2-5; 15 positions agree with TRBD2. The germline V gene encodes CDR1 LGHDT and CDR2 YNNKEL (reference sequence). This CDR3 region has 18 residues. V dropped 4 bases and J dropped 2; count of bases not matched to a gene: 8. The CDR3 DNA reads TGTGCCAGCAGCCCGGGACTAGCGGGGGGAAGAATTCAAGAGACCCAGTACTTC. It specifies CASSPGLAGGRIQETQYF.

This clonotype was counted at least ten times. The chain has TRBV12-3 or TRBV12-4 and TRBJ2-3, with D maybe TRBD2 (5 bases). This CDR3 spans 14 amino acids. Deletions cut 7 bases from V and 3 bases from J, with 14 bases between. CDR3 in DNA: TGTGCCAGCACCTTGGGAGTTCGGACAGATACGCAGTATTTT. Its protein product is CASTLGVRTDTQYF.

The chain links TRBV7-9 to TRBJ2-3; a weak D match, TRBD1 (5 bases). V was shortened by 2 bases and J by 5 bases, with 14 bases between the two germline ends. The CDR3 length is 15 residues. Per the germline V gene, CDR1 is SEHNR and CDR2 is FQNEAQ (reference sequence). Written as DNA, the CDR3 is TGTGCCAGCAGCTTAAGTCGGCTAGGGGTAGATACGCAGTATTTT. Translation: CASSLSRLGVDTQYF.

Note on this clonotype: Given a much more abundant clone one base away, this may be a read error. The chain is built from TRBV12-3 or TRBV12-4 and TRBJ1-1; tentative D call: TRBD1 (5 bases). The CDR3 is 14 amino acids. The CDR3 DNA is TGTGCCAGCATGTGGGGACTGATGAACACTGAAGCTCTCTTT. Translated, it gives CASMWGLMNTEALF.

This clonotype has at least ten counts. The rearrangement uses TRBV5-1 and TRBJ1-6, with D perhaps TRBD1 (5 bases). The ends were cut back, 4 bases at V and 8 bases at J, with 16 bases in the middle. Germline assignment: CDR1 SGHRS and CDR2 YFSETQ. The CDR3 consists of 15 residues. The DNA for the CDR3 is TGCGCCAGCAGCCTCGCCCAGGGTTTGCATTCACCCCTCCACTTT. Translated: CASSLAQGLHSPLHF.

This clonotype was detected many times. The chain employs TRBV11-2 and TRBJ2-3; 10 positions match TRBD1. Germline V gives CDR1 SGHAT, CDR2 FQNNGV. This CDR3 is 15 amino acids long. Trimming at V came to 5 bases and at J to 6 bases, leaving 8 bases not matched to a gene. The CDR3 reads CASSDRDRGWDTQYF. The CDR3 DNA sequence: TGTGCCAGCAGCGACCGGGACAGGGGTTGGGATACGCAGTATTTT.

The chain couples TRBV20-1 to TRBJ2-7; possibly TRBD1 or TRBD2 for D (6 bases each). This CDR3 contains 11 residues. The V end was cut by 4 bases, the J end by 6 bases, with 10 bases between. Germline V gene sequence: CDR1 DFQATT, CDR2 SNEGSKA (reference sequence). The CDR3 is CSATGAREQYF. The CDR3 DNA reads TGCAGTGCTACGGGGGCGCGCGAGCAGTACTTC.

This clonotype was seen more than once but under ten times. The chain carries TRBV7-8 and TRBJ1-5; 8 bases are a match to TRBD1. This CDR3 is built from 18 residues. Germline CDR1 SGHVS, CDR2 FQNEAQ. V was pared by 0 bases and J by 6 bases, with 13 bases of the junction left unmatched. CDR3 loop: CASSLANRGRKGFQPQHF. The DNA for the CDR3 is TGTGCCAGCAGCTTAGCCAACAGGGGGAGAAAGGGATTTCAGCCCCAGCATTTT.

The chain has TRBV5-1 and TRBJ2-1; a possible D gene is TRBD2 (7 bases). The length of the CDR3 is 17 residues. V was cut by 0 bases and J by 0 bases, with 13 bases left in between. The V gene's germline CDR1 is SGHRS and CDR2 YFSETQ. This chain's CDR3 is CASSLGRGGSSYNEQFF. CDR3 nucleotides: TGCGCCAGCAGCTTGGGGAGGGGGGGGAGCTCCTACAATGAGCAGTTCTTC. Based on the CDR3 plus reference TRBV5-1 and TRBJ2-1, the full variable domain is KAGVTQTPRYLIKTRGQQVTLSCSPISGHRSVSWYQQTPGQGLQFLFEYFSETQRNKGNFPGRFSGRQFSNSRSEMNVSTLELGDSALYLCASSLGRGGSSYNEQFFGPGTRLTVL.

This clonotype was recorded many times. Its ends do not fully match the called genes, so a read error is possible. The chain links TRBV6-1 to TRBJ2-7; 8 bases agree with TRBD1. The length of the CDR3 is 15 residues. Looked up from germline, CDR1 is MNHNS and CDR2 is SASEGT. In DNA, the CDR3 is TGTGCCAGCAGTGCCTCCGGGACAGGTTCCTTCGAGCAGTACTTC. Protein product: CASSASGTGSFEQYF.

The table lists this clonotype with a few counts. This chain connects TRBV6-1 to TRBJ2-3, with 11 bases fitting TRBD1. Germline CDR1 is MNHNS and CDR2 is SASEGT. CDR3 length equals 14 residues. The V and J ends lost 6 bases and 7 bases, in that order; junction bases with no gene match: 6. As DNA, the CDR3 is TGTGCCAGCAGAAGGGACAGGGGGTGGAATACGCAGTATTTT. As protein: CASRRDRGWNTQYF.

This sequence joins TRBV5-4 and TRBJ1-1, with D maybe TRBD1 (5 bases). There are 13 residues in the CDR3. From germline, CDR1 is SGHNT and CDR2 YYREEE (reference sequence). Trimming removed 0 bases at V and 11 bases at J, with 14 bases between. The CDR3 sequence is CASSLAGGKGAFF. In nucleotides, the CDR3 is TGTGCCAGCAGCTTGGCCGGGGGGAAGGGTGCTTTCTTT.

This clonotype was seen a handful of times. The CDR3 DNA reads TGCAGTGCTAGTATCGTACAAGAGACCCAGTACTTC. Its translation is CSASIVQETQYF. The V call is TRBV20-1, the J call TRBJ2-5; D is undetermined. Germline CDR1 is DFQATT and CDR2 is SNEGSKA (reference sequence). The CDR3 extends over 12 amino acids. Trimming pared 3 bases from V and 2 bases from J, leaving 7 bases between.

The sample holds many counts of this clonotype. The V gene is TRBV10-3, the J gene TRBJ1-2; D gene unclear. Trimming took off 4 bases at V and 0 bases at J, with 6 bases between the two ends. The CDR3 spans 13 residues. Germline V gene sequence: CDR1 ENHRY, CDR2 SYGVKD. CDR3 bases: TGTGCCATCAGTGTGGACTCTAACTATGGCTACACCTTC. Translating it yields CAISVDSNYGYTF.

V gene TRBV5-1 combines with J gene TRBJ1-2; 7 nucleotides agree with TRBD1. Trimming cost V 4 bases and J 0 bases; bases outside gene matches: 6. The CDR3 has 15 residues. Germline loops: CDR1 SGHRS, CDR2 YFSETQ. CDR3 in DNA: TGCGCCAGCAGCCAGTCGACAGGGACTAACTATGGCTACACCTTC. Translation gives CASSQSTGTNYGYTF. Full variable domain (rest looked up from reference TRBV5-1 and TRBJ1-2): KAGVTQTPRYLIKTRGQQVTLSCSPISGHRSVSWYQQTPGQGLQFLFEYFSETQRNKGNFPGRFSGRQFSNSRSEMNVSTLELGDSALYLCASSQSTGTNYGYTFGSGTRLTVV.